This T cell receptor (beta chain) was sequenced during a study of blood T cell repertoires in COVID-19. About the study: T cells, B-cell-depleted T cells, or PBMCs supplied cDNA or gDNA.

In the original workflow: Reference gene primer amplification in the assay estimated nucleated cell counts. Only in-frame clones appear in the TCRdb table, and some are missing; sequencing was by immunoSEQ multiplex PCR. V, J and clone size reflect that table, while D and trimming were determined from the DNA. Seen here are over 200,000 clones, about 90% observed once, and the top ten hold over 1.5%. Germline assignment: CDR1 LNHNV and CDR2 YYDKDF (reference sequence). The CDR3 is made up of 14 amino acids. The V and J ends lost 3 bases and 3 bases respectively, with 11 bases between them. Specimen: peripheral blood. This chain joins TRBV15 and TRBJ1-1; D is unclear. This TCR came from a man aged 35 to 55 with active or convalescent COVID-19. The CDR3 DNA sequence: TGTGCCACCAGCAGCGAGGGTCTGGACACTGAAGCTTTCTTT. It translates to CATSSEGLDTEAFF.